This T cell receptor beta chain was recorded in a study of T cells after yellow fever vaccination. TCRdb fed the 5' RACE reads into MiXCR, producing one record per CDR3 protein. The table shows around 300,000 distinct CDR3 sequences, with 10% to 15% occurring only once. This clonotype was observed a few times. V was shortened by 0 bases and J by 5 bases, with 20 bases between the two germline ends. CDR1 and CDR2 from the germline V gene are LNHNV and YYDKDF (reference sequence). The CDR3 covers 17 residues. The receptor was isolated from a man aged 25-45 years who received the YFV17D yellow fever vaccine. Sample: CD4+ T cells sorted from PBMCs, taken 45 days after the yellow fever booster vaccination. The gene calls are TRBV15 and TRBJ2-7; D ambiguous. CDR3 loop: CATSRDLVGLPWDEQYF. For the CDR3, the DNA is TGTGCCACCAGCAGAGATCTTGTCGGGCTTCCATGGGACGAGCAGTACTTC.